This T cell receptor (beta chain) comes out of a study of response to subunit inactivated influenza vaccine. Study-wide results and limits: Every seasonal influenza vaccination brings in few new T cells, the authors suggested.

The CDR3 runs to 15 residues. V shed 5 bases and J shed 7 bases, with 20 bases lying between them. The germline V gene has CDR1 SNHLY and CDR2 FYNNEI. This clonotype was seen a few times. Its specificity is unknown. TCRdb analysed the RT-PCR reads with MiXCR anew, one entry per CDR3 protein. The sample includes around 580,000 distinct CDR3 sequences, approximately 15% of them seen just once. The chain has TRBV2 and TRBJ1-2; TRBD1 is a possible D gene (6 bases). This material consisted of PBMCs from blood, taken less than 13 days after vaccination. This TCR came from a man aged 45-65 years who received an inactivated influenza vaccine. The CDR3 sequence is CASSKETGRVSGYTF. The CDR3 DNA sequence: TGTGCCAGCAGTAAAGAAACAGGGAGAGTGTCTGGCTACACCTTC.